The 13 T cell receptor beta chains below were found in one sample sequenced in a study of breast tumors, draining lymph nodes, adjacent tissues. The lymph nodes were axillary draining lymph nodes from breast cancer patients. Via MiXCR, TCRdb re-called the multiplex PCR reads, giving one row per CDR3 protein. This sample has around 130,000 distinct CDR3 sequences, with around 20% found just once. Sequenced sample: axillary lymph node tissue. The receptors come from a female donor with breast cancer. Some clones in this sample may be carry-over from other donors' samples.

This clonotype has at least ten counts. The J gene is TRBJ2-7, the V gene TRBV20-1; possibly TRBD2 for D (5 bases). This CDR3 is 14 amino acids long. The V and J ends lost 4 bases and 5 bases respectively, with 18 bases between them. Germline V gene lookup returns CDR1 DFQATT and CDR2 SNEGSKA (reference sequence). The CDR3, as DNA: TGCAGTGCTAAGTCCCCCGACGGGGTCCACGAGCAGTACTTC. Translating gives CSAKSPDGVHEQYF.

The chain carries TRBV4-1 and TRBJ2-6, with D unclear. The CDR3 is 17 amino acids. The ends were cut back, 2 bases at V and 0 bases at J, with 11 bases in the middle. The germline gives CDR1 MGHRA, CDR2 YSYEKL. CDR3 DNA sequence: TGCGCCAGCAGCCAAAAGGAACTGATCTCTGGGGCCAACGTCCTGACTTTC. Translating it yields CASSQKELISGANVLTF.

This clonotype was counted many times. V gene TRBV30 combines with J gene TRBJ2-1; the match to TRBD2 covers 12 bases. V trimming: 2 bases; J trimming: 5 bases; junction bases outside the gene matches: 4. Germline V gives CDR1 GTSNPN, CDR2 SVGIG (reference sequence). This CDR3 is 15 amino acids long. The CDR3 reads CAWSPGLAGHNEQFF. For the CDR3, the DNA is TGTGCCTGGAGTCCTGGACTAGCGGGACACAATGAGCAGTTCTTC.

In this sample, this clonotype turned up many times. V and J are TRBV6-5 and TRBJ2-7; 8 bases agree with TRBD1. The germline gives CDR1 MNHEY, CDR2 SVGAGI. The CDR3 has 20 residues. The V and J ends lost 4 bases and 1 base, in that order; junction bases with no gene match: 21. The CDR3 loop is CASSFREPGGSVFNSYEQYF. The CDR3 bases are TGTGCCAGCAGTTTCAGGGAACCAGGGGGCAGCGTCTTCAATTCCTACGAGCAGTACTTC.

Regarding this clonotype: This may arise from a read error, as a much more abundant clone is one base away. The CDR3 here is CASMKREGGDEQFF. The CDR3 nucleotides are TGTGCCAGCATGAAGCGGGAGGGGGGCGATGAGCAGTTCTTC. The chain carries TRBV12-3 or TRBV12-4 and TRBJ2-1; 10 positions agree with TRBD2. The CDR3 extends over 14 amino acids. V dropped 7 bases and J dropped 8; count of bases not matched to a gene: 8.

The chain employs TRBV27 and TRBJ1-2; possibly TRBD1 for D (6 bases). The V gene lost 3 bases and the J gene lost 6 bases, with 23 bases spanning the gap. Germline CDR1 MNHEY, CDR2 SMNVEV (reference sequence). CDR3 length equals 17 residues. The CDR3 DNA reads TGTGCCAGCAGTTTTCTTATGGGCCAGGGGTTAGGGAATGGCTACACCTTC. This translates into CASSFLMGQGLGNGYTF.

This clonotype was found many times. The chain couples TRBV4-1 to TRBJ1-3; 9 positions match TRBD1. Germline-derived CDR1 and CDR2 are MGHRA and YSYEKL. The CDR3 runs 15 residues. V dropped 4 bases and J dropped 3; count of bases not matched to a gene: 4. The CDR3 reads CASSPTGGNGNTIYF. The DNA of the CDR3 is TGCGCCAGCAGCCCGACAGGGGGGAATGGAAACACCATATATTTT.

As to this clonotype: Possible read error: a much larger clone is one base away. The V gene is TRBV12-3 or TRBV12-4, the J gene TRBJ2-7; D not certain. CDR3 length equals 11 residues. Between the trimmed V and J ends, which lost 2 bases and 2 bases, there was a span of 1 base. The CDR3 DNA sequence: TGTGCCAGCAGTTTACCCTACGAGCAGTACTTC. Translated, it gives CASSLPYEQYF.

This clonotype came up many times. The CDR3 loop reads CASGPDRGRTSYEQYF. The DNA of the CDR3 is TGTGCCAGCGGCCCGGACAGGGGACGTACCTCCTACGAGCAGTACTTC. The rearrangement links TRBV7-9 to TRBJ2-7; 9 bases are a match to TRBD1. The length of the CDR3 is 16 residues. The V gene's germline CDR1 is SEHNR and CDR2 FQNEAQ (reference sequence). J gave up 0 bases and V 8 bases, and 11 bases lay outside the gene matches.

This clonotype was seen repeatedly, ten times or more. This rearrangement joins TRBV2 to TRBJ2-5; 10 bases fit TRBD1. V was clipped by 8 bases and J by 3 bases; unmatched bases: 6. The CDR3 extends over 14 amino acids. Germline V gene data show CDR1 as SNHLY and CDR2 as FYNNEI. CDR3 coding DNA: TGTGCCAGCGGAAGACAGGGGGCGGAAGAGACCCAGTACTTC. This codes for CASGRQGAEETQYF.

Comments on this clonotype: This may be a read error: a much more frequent sequence differs by one nucleotide. The chain's CDR3 is CASSYGGGGTGEPFF. For the CDR3, the DNA is TGTGCCAGCAGTTATGGGGGCGGGGGCACCGGGGAGCCGTTTTTT. V usage is TRBV6-5 and J usage is TRBJ2-2; perhaps TRBD2 as D (7 bases). Germline lookup yields CDR1 MNHEY and CDR2 SVGAGI. The CDR3 sequence is 15 residues long.

This clonotype was seen ten or more times. The chain joins TRBV13 to TRBJ2-7; D gene uncertain. CDR3 length: 12 amino acids. The V end was cut by 5 bases, the J end by 1 base, with 6 bases between. Germline CDR1 and CDR2: PRHDT and FYEKMQ (reference sequence). The CDR3 coding sequence is TGTGCCAGCAGCGTACAGTCCTACGAGCAGTACTTC. Encoded protein: CASSVQSYEQYF.

Only a few counts were recorded for this clonotype. The chain links TRBV20-1 to TRBJ1-1; 8 bases match TRBD1. CDR3 length: 11 amino acids. From germline, CDR1 is DFQATT and CDR2 SNEGSKA (reference sequence). V was clipped by 8 bases and J by 10 bases; unmatched bases: 9. For the CDR3, the DNA is TGCAGTCCTGGACAGGGTGGCGGAGCTTTCTTT. Protein sequence: CSPGQGGGAFF.